Listed below are T cell receptor beta chains from one sample, sequenced in a study of shared clonotypes between healthy human individuals. Clones were sequenced by immunoSEQ multiplex PCR, and TCRdb holds only the in-frame ones, with some missing. The sample consists of roughly 850,000 clones, about 96% of them appearing once. The sample was naive CD8+ T cells sorted from blood. These TCRs come from a man younger than 40 in good health. Both conserved end residues are part of each CDR3. D genes are given only for firm matches. Size values are once, few and many counts, or a class for expanded clones, and some rows have none.

v_call,clone_size,d_call,j_call,cdr3_aa,cdr3_nt
TRBV9,.,.,TRBJ2-7,CASSVGITGEDEQYF,TGTGCCAGCAGCGTGGGAATCACAGGTGAGGACGAGCAGTACTTC
TRBV18,.,.,TRBJ1-1,CASSPNHLGTEAFF,TGTGCCAGCTCACCTAACCACCTCGGCACTGAAGCTTTCTTT
TRBV19,.,.,TRBJ2-7,CASSIAGDFSYEQYF,TGTGCCAGTAGTATAGCGGGAGACTTTTCCTACGAGCAGTACTTC
TRBV9,once,.,TRBJ2-1,CASSGRGELSYNEQFF,TGTGCCAGCAGCGGAAGGGGCGAGCTCTCCTACAATGAGCAGTTCTTC
TRBV6-5,once,.,TRBJ2-5,CASRKIRYQETQYF,TGTGCCAGCAGGAAGATTCGGTACCAAGAGACCCAGTACTTC
TRBV6-1,.,TRBD2,TRBJ2-1,CASNTAGEIVDEQFF,TGTGCCAGCAACACAGCGGGAGAGATCGTAGATGAGCAGTTCTTC
TRBV7-2,.,TRBD1,TRBJ1-3,CASSLAGTGKGNTIYF,TGTGCCAGCAGCTTAGCAGGGACAGGGAAAGGAAACACCATATATTTT
TRBV10-2,.,.,TRBJ1-1,CASRGTTSNTEAFF,TGCGCCAGCAGGGGGACCACATCGAACACTGAAGCTTTCTTT
TRBV4-1,.,.,TRBJ1-5,CASSQDRSWDQPQHF,TGCGCCAGCAGCCAAGATAGATCGTGGGATCAGCCCCAGCATTTT
TRBV13,.,.,TRBJ2-2,CASSSGIGELFF,TGTGCCAGCAGCTCAGGGATCGGGGAGCTGTTTTTT
TRBV18,.,TRBD1,TRBJ2-7,CASSPTGDNEQYF,TGTGCCAGCTCACCGACAGGGGACAACGAGCAGTACTTC
TRBV11-2,.,TRBD2,TRBJ2-7,CASSLGRGGTRSYEQYF,TGTGCCAGCAGCTTAGGTCGGGGGGGCACGAGGTCCTACGAGCAGTACTTC
TRBV27,.,.,TRBJ1-4,CASSSVTGNEKLFF,TGTGCCAGCAGTTCTGTCACCGGCAATGAAAAACTGTTTTTT
TRBV9,.,TRBD2,TRBJ2-3,CASSVSGRALDTQYF,TGTGCCAGCAGCGTAAGCGGGAGGGCCCTAGATACGCAGTATTTT
TRBV13,once,TRBD2,TRBJ2-3,CASSFGGSGTDTQYF,TGTGCCAGCAGCTTTGGCGGGAGTGGCACAGATACGCAGTATTTT
TRBV5-1,.,TRBD1,TRBJ2-3,CASSRGQVSSDTQYF,TGCGCCAGCAGCCGAGGACAGGTCTCCTCCGATACGCAGTATTTT
TRBV7-9,.,TRBD1,TRBJ1-4,CASSYPWDSNEKLFF,TGTGCCAGCAGCTACCCTTGGGACAGTAATGAAAAACTGTTTTTT
TRBV18,.,.,TRBJ2-1,CASSPFTFGTGGVNEQFF,TGTGCCAGCTCACCCTTCACCTTCGGGACGGGTGGGGTCAATGAGCAGTTCTTC
TRBV7-9,few,TRBD2,TRBJ2-7,CASSSLVAGGPYEQYF,TGTGCCAGCAGCTCGCTCGTAGCGGGAGGGCCCTACGAGCAGTACTTC
TRBV11-2,.,.,TRBJ2-3,CASSLDGITDTQYF,TGTGCCAGCAGCTTAGATGGGATCACAGATACGCAGTATTTT
TRBV7-6,.,.,TRBJ1-5,CASSLNGDSNQPQHF,TGTGCCAGCAGCTTAAACGGAGATAGCAATCAGCCCCAGCATTTT
TRBV19,.,.,TRBJ2-1,CASSITGYNEQFF,TGTGCCAGTAGTATTACAGGGTACAATGAGCAGTTCTTC
TRBV15,.,.,TRBJ1-1,CATSRDRRNTEAFF,TGTGCCACCAGCAGAGACAGGAGGAACACTGAAGCTTTCTTT
TRBV27,.,TRBD1,TRBJ2-2,CASSLEGTGSTGELLF,TGTGCCAGCAGTTTAGAGGGGACAGGGTCCACCGGGGAGCTCCTTTTT
TRBV4-2,.,TRBD1,TRBJ2-7,CASSHGSGTDYEQYF,TGTGCCAGCAGCCATGGTTCCGGGACAGACTACGAGCAGTACTTC
TRBV2,.,.,TRBJ2-7,CATWPGEGRYEQYF,TGTGCCACATGGCCCGGGGAAGGGAGGTACGAGCAGTACTTC
TRBV14,.,.,TRBJ1-4,CASISLDGTATNEKLFF,TGTGCCAGCATCTCTCTGGACGGTACTGCAACTAATGAAAAACTGTTTTTT
TRBV7-9,.,.,TRBJ1-2,CASSLQANYGYTF,TGTGCCAGCAGCTTGCAGGCTAACTATGGCTACACCTTC
TRBV30,.,TRBD2,TRBJ2-1,CAWSDCTRTSGRPTYNEQFF,TGTGCCTGGAGCGACTGTACTAGGACTAGCGGGAGGCCAACCTACAATGAGCAGTTCTTC
TRBV9,.,.,TRBJ1-3,CASEGSGNTIYF,TGTGCCAGCGAGGGATCGGGAAACACCATATATTTT
TRBV6-5,.,TRBD2,TRBJ2-1,CASSDIAGAYNEQFF,TGTGCCAGCAGCGATATAGCGGGAGCCTACAATGAGCAGTTCTTC
TRBV2,.,TRBD2,TRBJ2-1,CASSSRGTRIYNEQFF,TGTGCCAGCAGTAGTCGCGGGACTAGAATCTACAATGAGCAGTTCTTC
TRBV6-6,.,TRBD1,TRBJ2-7,CASSSLRDRAPLEQYF,TGTGCCAGCAGTTCGTTAAGGGACAGGGCGCCTTTGGAGCAGTACTTC
TRBV5-1,.,.,TRBJ1-1,CASSLAIGANTEAFF,TGCGCCAGCAGCTTGGCCATAGGGGCCAACACTGAAGCTTTCTTT
TRBV11-2,once,.,TRBJ2-7,CASSLDPGVPYEQYF,TGTGCCAGCAGCTTAGACCCGGGAGTCCCCTACGAGCAGTACTTC
TRBV6-5,.,TRBD1,TRBJ2-7,CASSETGGEQYF,TGTGCCAGCAGTGAAACAGGGGGCGAGCAGTACTTC
TRBV29-1,.,.,TRBJ2-7,CSVDDVGQTGSYEQYF,TGCAGCGTTGACGACGTTGGACAGACGGGCTCCTACGAGCAGTACTTC
TRBV13,.,.,TRBJ2-1,CASSQQALYNEQFF,TGTGCCAGCAGTCAACAGGCCCTTTACAATGAGCAGTTCTTC
TRBV11-2,.,TRBD1,TRBJ2-7,CASSRGLENEQYF,TGTGCCAGCAGCAGGGGGCTGGAGAACGAGCAGTACTTC
TRBV20-1,.,.,TRBJ2-1,CSALAYNEQFF,TGCAGTGCTTTAGCCTACAATGAGCAGTTCTTC
TRBV10-2,.,.,TRBJ2-7,CATSGGRLYEQYF,TGCGCCACTTCAGGGGGGAGACTCTACGAGCAGTACTTC
TRBV9,.,.,TRBJ2-3,CASSVSLTSTDTQYF,TGTGCCAGCAGCGTGAGTCTGACTAGCACAGATACGCAGTATTTT
TRBV4-3,once,.,TRBJ2-1,CASSGGLAYNEQFF,TGCGCCAGCAGCGGGGGGCTAGCCTACAATGAGCAGTTCTTC
TRBV21-1,.,.,TRBJ2-7,CASSLRITPLEQYF,TGTGCCAGCAGCCTACGGATAACCCCTTTGGAGCAGTACTTC
TRBV5-4,.,TRBD1,TRBJ2-7,CASSPGQGLYEQYF,TGTGCCAGCAGCCCGGGACAGGGTCTCTACGAGCAGTACTTC
TRBV13,.,TRBD2,TRBJ2-7,CASSDLAGDYEQYF,TGTGCCAGCAGTGATCTCGCGGGGGATTACGAGCAGTACTTC
TRBV15,.,.,TRBJ1-2,CATSRNTEANYGYTF,TGTGCCACCAGCAGAAACACGGAGGCTAACTATGGCTACACCTTC
TRBV14,.,.,TRBJ2-7,CASSQSVGPPLGEQYF,TGTGCCAGCAGCCAAAGCGTAGGCCCACCCCTGGGGGAGCAGTACTTC
TRBV15,.,.,TRBJ2-1,CATSRGWDEQFF,TGTGCCACCAGCAGAGGGTGGGATGAGCAGTTCTTC
TRBV9,.,TRBD2,TRBJ2-1,CASLPGGFGDEQFF,TGTGCCAGCTTGCCCGGGGGGTTTGGAGATGAGCAGTTCTTC
TRBV6-5,once,.,TRBJ1-1,CASSSWRRWNTEAFF,TGTGCCAGCAGTTCATGGAGGAGGTGGAACACTGAAGCTTTCTTT
TRBV5-1,.,.,TRBJ2-6,CASSGTGKSGANVLTF,TGCGCCAGCAGCGGTACAGGGAAGTCTGGGGCCAACGTCCTGACTTTC